The rows below give T cell receptor beta chains drawn from one sample of a study of low-dose radiotherapy and immunotherapy resistance in tumors. Each CDR3 protein is one row after TCRdb ran MiXCR on the reads. Counted here are about 60,000 distinct CDR3 sequences, 20% to 25% occurring once; the ten biggest clones make up approximately 5.3%. The material was PBMCs, obtained before treatment. The receptor source for this set is a male donor with prostate cancer. CDR3s include the opening cysteine and the closing phenylalanine or tryptophan. Fields, in order: clone size, J gene, V gene, D gene, CDR3 DNA, CDR3 protein. The D gene is left open where the match is weak. Some rows have no size entry. The others give once, few or many, or a class for an expanded clone.

many | TRBJ2-2 | TRBV4-2 | NA | TGTGCCAGCAGCGACCTTACGCGGACGAACACCGGGGAGCTGTTTTTT | CASSDLTRTNTGELFF
many | TRBJ2-2 | TRBV20-1 | NA | TGCAGTGCTAGAGACTCTCGGCCCGGTGGGGAGCTGTTTTTT | CSARDSRPGGELFF
many | TRBJ2-7 | TRBV4-1 | TRBD2 | TGCGCCAGCAGCCAGGGCCGTAGCGGGAGCCTCTCCTACGAGCAGTACTTC | CASSQGRSGSLSYEQYF
many | TRBJ1-5 | TRBV20-1 | TRBD1 | TGCAGTGCTAAATTTACAGGGGGCGGCAATCAGCCCCAGCATTTT | CSAKFTGGGNQPQHF
many | TRBJ2-7 | TRBV29-1 | NA | TGCAGCGTTGAAGTCACAGCCTATGGGTCCTACGAGCAGTACTTC | CSVEVTAYGSYEQYF
many | TRBJ2-3 | TRBV7-9 | NA | TGTGCCAGCAGCTTAGCCCGCCGGGGGAACCACTCTTATACGCAGTATTTT | CASSLARRGNHSYTQYF
many | TRBJ2-1 | TRBV2 | TRBD2 | TGTGCCAGCAGTGAAACTAGCGGGATTTACAATGAGCAGTTCTTC | CASSETSGIYNEQFF
many | TRBJ2-7 | TRBV18 | NA | TGTGCCAGCTCACCTAGCGAACCTTCCTACGAGCAGTACTTC | CASSPSEPSYEQYF
many | TRBJ2-5 | TRBV6-4 | NA | TGTGCCAGCAGTGAAGGTCGAAGACAGTACCAAGAGACCCAGTACTTC | CASSEGRRQYQETQYF
NA | TRBJ1-5 | TRBV30 | TRBD1 | TGTGCCTGGAGTGTACGCAGGGGGAGTAGCAATCAGCCCCAGCATTTT | CAWSVRRGSSNQPQHF
many | TRBJ1-1 | TRBV7-9 | TRBD1 | TGTGCCAGCAGCTCACAGGGGATGACGAACACTGAAGCTTTCTTT | CASSSQGMTNTEAFF
NA | TRBJ2-3 | TRBV7-8 | TRBD2 | TGTGCCAGCAGCTTAGTGGGCGGGGGGACCTCAGATACGCAGTATTTT | CASSLVGGGTSDTQYF
NA | TRBJ2-7 | TRBV6-5 | NA | TGTGCCAGCAGTTACGTGGGAATCGCCTACGAGCAGTACTTC | CASSYVGIAYEQYF
many | TRBJ2-2 | TRBV2 | NA | TGTGCCAGCAGCGAAGGGAGGAACACCGGGGAGCTGTTTTTT | CASSEGRNTGELFF
few | TRBJ1-2 | TRBV7-6 | TRBD1 | TGTGCCAGCAGCGCACAGGGGTCCTCTAACTATGGCTACACCTTC | CASSAQGSSNYGYTF
few | TRBJ2-5 | TRBV6-2/TRBV6-3 | NA | TGTGCCAGCAGTGAAAACAATCAAGAGACCCAGTACTTC | CASSENNQETQYF
many | TRBJ1-5 | TRBV20-1 | NA | TGCAGTGCCCAGGACAGAGCTAGCAATCAGCCCCAGCATTTT | CSAQDRASNQPQHF
NA | TRBJ2-2 | TRBV7-8 | TRBD2 | TGTGCCAGCAGCCCACCCGGGACTACAACGACTAACACCGGGGAGCTGTTTTTT | CASSPPGTTTTNTGELFF
many | TRBJ1-1 | TRBV11-2 | NA | TGTGCCAGCAGCCCCCTAGGCAGGACTGAAGCTTTCTTT | CASSPLGRTEAFF
many | TRBJ2-3 | TRBV11-2 | NA | TGTGCCAGCAGCCTCACAGATACGCAGTATTTT | CASSLTDTQYF
few | TRBJ2-5 | TRBV5-6 | TRBD2 | TGTGCCAGCAGCTTGGGTAGACTAGCAGGAGAGACCCAGTACTTC | CASSLGRLAGETQYF
many | TRBJ2-4 | TRBV29-1 | TRBD2 | TGCAGCGTCCAGGGACTAGCGGGAGCTGGTGAAAACATTCAGTACTTC | CSVQGLAGAGENIQYF
many | TRBJ2-3 | TRBV5-1 | NA | TGCGCCAGCCGACTTCGTCAGGGCCCAGATACGCAGTATTTT | CASRLRQGPDTQYF
many | TRBJ2-2 | TRBV20-1 | TRBD1 | TGCAGTGCTAGAGATCGTTCAATAGGGACAGGGGGTTCCGGGGAGCTGTTTTTT | CSARDRSIGTGGSGELFF
few | TRBJ2-2 | TRBV6-1 | NA | TGTGCCAGCAGATGGGCCCGGGGAGCGGAGAACACCGGGGAGCTGTTTTTT | CASRWARGAENTGELFF
NA | TRBJ2-7 | TRBV12-3/TRBV12-4 | TRBD2 | TGTGCCAGCAGCATGGCCAGCGGGAATTCCTACGAGCAGTACTTC | CASSMASGNSYEQYF
NA | TRBJ2-1 | TRBV5-4 | NA | TGTGCCAGCAGCTTGGATGGGGGGAACTCCTACAATGAGCAGTTCTTC | CASSLDGGNSYNEQFF
many | TRBJ2-3 | TRBV19 | NA | TGTGCCAGTAGTATAGCAGAGGATACGCAGTATTTT | CASSIAEDTQYF
many | TRBJ1-6 | TRBV5-4 | NA | TGTGCCAGCAGCCCGGGCAGGGTTGAATCACCCCTCCACTTT | CASSPGRVESPLHF
few | TRBJ2-5 | TRBV6-5 | TRBD2 | TGTGCCAGCAGTTACCGCCCCACGGGGGGCCAAGAGACCCAGTACTTC | CASSYRPTGGQETQYF
many | TRBJ1-1 | TRBV5-4 | NA | TGTGCCCCGGGGGCCTGGGGCGGGGCGAACACTGAAGCTTTCTTT | CAPGAWGGANTEAFF
many | TRBJ2-7 | TRBV15 | TRBD2 | TGTGCCACCAGCAGAGATGGACTAGCCTACGAGCAGTACTTC | CATSRDGLAYEQYF
NA | TRBJ1-1 | TRBV7-9 | TRBD1 | TGTGCCAGCAGCACCTGGACAGGGGGCAACACTGAAGCTTTCTTT | CASSTWTGGNTEAFF